This passage covers 18 T cell receptor beta chains from one sample sequenced in a study of preoperative IRX-2 immunotherapy in early breast cancer (dated by TCRdb to about 2019). Library preparation employed the immunoSEQ multiplex PCR assay. TCRdb took this table from immuneACCESS and kept in-frame rearrangements with V and J called. Such tables lack part of the clones; where checked against another copy, unresolved V genes explain under half of the gap, and the rest is unexplained. This sample lists tens of thousands of clones; 65% to 85% were detected once. Of the sample, roughly 3.1% falls within the top ten clones. What the treatment or condition label conveys for this sample: preoperative locoregional IRX-2 cytokine immunotherapy. Sampling took place from a patient treated with IRX-2 immunotherapy. These receptors were taken from a human donor with breast cancer.

The chain carries TRBV11-3 and TRBJ1-4; 9 bases fit TRBD1. The CDR3 contains 15 residues. After removal of 5 bases from V and 10 bases from J, the junction contained 11 bases not matched to a gene. In germline, CDR1 is SGHNT, CDR2 YENEEA. The CDR3 loop is CASSQRGDRVGKLFF. The CDR3 DNA reads as TGTGCCAGCAGCCAACGGGGGGACAGGGTCGGAAAACTGTTTTTT.

The CDR3, as DNA: TGCGCCAGCAGTCAATCTAGAGACAGAGGCACTCCGAACACTGAAGCTTTCTTT. Translated: CASSQSRDRGTPNTEAFF. The rearrangement uses TRBV23-1 and TRBJ1-1, with D possibly TRBD1 on 5 matching bases. TRBV23-1 is known as an ORF, though its function is uncertain. Trimming took 0 bases from V and 1 from J, leaving 18 bases between them. The CDR3 is 18 amino acids.

The chain recombines TRBV5-1 with TRBJ1-4, with 7 bases identical to TRBD1. Unmatched junction bases numbered 3, after V lost 4 bases and J lost 3 bases. Germline-derived CDR1 and CDR2 are SGHRS and YFSETQ. The CDR3 sequence is 14 residues long. Written as DNA, the CDR3 is TGCGCCAGCAGCCCGGACAGGCCTAATGAAAAACTGTTTTTT. The encoded protein is CASSPDRPNEKLFF.

The rearrangement uses TRBV7-2 and TRBJ2-5; no clear D gene. The CDR3 sequence is 13 residues long. V gave up 1 base and J gave up 1 base, with 4 bases separating them. Germline CDR1 and CDR2: SGHTA and FQGNSA. CDR3 nucleotides: TGTGCCAGCAGCTTAGGTCCCCAAGAGACCCAGTACTTC. Residues: CASSLGPQETQYF.

V is TRBV11-3 and J is TRBJ1-2; 8 bases fit TRBD1. Per the germline V gene, CDR1 is SGHNT and CDR2 is YENEEA. CDR3 size: 15 residues. Trimming at V came to 2 bases and at J to 6 bases, leaving 8 bases not matched to a gene. The CDR3 nucleotides read TGTGCCAGCAGCTTACCCCGGACAGGGAGGCATGGCTACACCTTC. Protein: CASSLPRTGRHGYTF.

The chain employs TRBV11-3 and TRBJ1-4; possibly TRBD1 for D (5 bases). V lost 4 bases, J lost 4 bases, and 19 bases lay in between. Germline V gives CDR1 SGHNT, CDR2 YENEEA. The CDR3 runs to 17 residues. The CDR3 DNA follows: TGTGCCAGCAGCTGGGTGGGGACGGCAACTATTAATGAAAAACTGTTTTTT. Amino acids: CASSWVGTATINEKLFF. The variable domain in full, with the rest retrieved from reference TRBV11-3 and TRBJ1-4, is EAGVVQSPRYKIIEKKQPVAFWCNPISGHNTLYWYLQNLGQGPELLIRYENEEAVDDSQLPKDRFSAERLKGVDSTLKIQPAELGDSAVYLCASSWVGTATINEKLFFGSGTQLSVL.

The gene calls are TRBV5-1 and TRBJ2-2, with 9 bases lining up with TRBD1. CDR1 SGHRS and CDR2 YFSETQ come from the germline V gene. Trimming cost V 6 bases and J 6 bases; bases outside gene matches: 6. The length of the CDR3 is 14 residues. Written as DNA, the CDR3 is TGCGCCAGCACCCGGGACAGGGATGCCGGGGAGCTGTTTTTT. Protein sequence: CASTRDRDAGELFF.

The chain employs TRBV6-8 and TRBJ2-5; TRBD2 is a possible D gene (6 bases). The CDR3 has 15 amino acids. The V and J ends lost 8 bases and 6 bases respectively, with 22 bases between them. The germline V gene encodes CDR1 MNHGY and CDR2 SAAAGT. The CDR3 region has the DNA TGTGCCAGCGGAGCCCTCGGGGCAGGGAGGAAGACCCAGTACTTC. Its protein is CASGALGAGRKTQYF.

This clone was detected only a few times. V and J are TRBV11-3 and TRBJ2-7, with 9 bases fitting TRBD2. The germline gives CDR1 SGHNT, CDR2 YENEEA. After removal of 4 bases from V and 5 bases from J, the junction contained 9 bases not matched to a gene. This CDR3 spans 15 amino acids. In nucleotides, the CDR3 is TGTGCCAGCAGCTCCAGCGGGAGGCGCTTTGACGAGCAGTACTTC. This sequence encodes CASSSSGRRFDEQYF.

V gene TRBV5-1 combines with J gene TRBJ2-5; tentative D call: TRBD1 (6 bases). Trimming stripped 0 bases from V and 4 bases from J, with 13 bases between. Germline CDR1 and CDR2: SGHRS and YFSETQ. The CDR3 covers 15 residues. CDR3 in DNA: TGCGCCAGCAGCTTGGCAGGGGTAGGGAGAGAGACCCAGTACTTC. Translation gives CASSLAGVGRETQYF.

This sequence joins TRBV1 and TRBJ2-3; the table names TRBD2, a call not compared with the DNA. TRBV1 is designated a pseudogene. This CDR3 has 19 residues. CDR3 coding DNA: TGCGCCAGCAGCCAAAGGACTAGGAGAAATGAGTTTGACACAGATACGCAGTATTTT. Translated, it gives CASSQRTRRNEFDTDTQYF.

The chain uses TRBV18 and TRBJ1-1; D not certain. Trimming shortened V by 2 bases and J by 3 bases, and 10 bases separated the two germline ends. Germline CDR1 and CDR2: KGHSH and LQKENI. The CDR3 is 14 residues long. CDR3 region: CASSPTMRDTEAFF. CDR3 coding DNA: TGTGCCAGCTCACCAACCATGAGGGACACTGAAGCTTTCTTT.

The V gene is TRBV9, the J gene TRBJ2-7; 9 positions match TRBD2. Germline V gives CDR1 SGDLS, CDR2 YYNGEE. V lost 5 bases and J lost 4; bases outside the gene matches: 10. This CDR3 comprises 15 residues. The CDR3 spells CASSENSGGSYEQYF. The CDR3 DNA reads TGTGCCAGCAGTGAAAATAGCGGGGGATCGTACGAGCAGTACTTC.

This chain uses TRBV7-7 with TRBJ2-1, with 7 bases matching TRBD2. The trim removed 5 bases at V and 4 bases at J, leaving 8 bases unmatched. The CDR3 sequence is 15 residues long. Germline CDR1 reads SSHAT; CDR2 reads FNYEAQ (reference sequence). CDR3 DNA sequence: TGTGCCAGCAGCGAAACTACTAGCGCATACAATGAGCAGTTCTTC. Its translation is CASSETTSAYNEQFF.

V usage is TRBV11-3 and J usage is TRBJ1-1, with D tentatively TRBD1 (6 bases). Deletions cut 2 bases from V and 7 bases from J, with 14 bases between. CDR1 and CDR2 (germline): SGHNT, YENEEA. The CDR3 is 14 residues long. CDR3 sequence reads: CASSLRRGDIEAFF. For the CDR3, the DNA is TGTGCCAGCAGCTTACGCAGGGGAGATATTGAAGCTTTCTTT.

Concerning this clone: Additional DNA sequences in this sample encode the identical CDR3. This sequence joins TRBV15 and TRBJ1-3, with 9 bases that match TRBD1. Germline CDR1 and CDR2: LNHNV and YYDKDF (reference sequence). CDR3 length: 15 amino acids. V shed 3 bases and J 0 bases; nucleotides not matched to a gene: 0. CDR3 amino acids: CATSRGQGSGNTIYF. CDR3 sequence (DNA): TGTGCCACCAGCAGGGGACAGGGCTCTGGAAACACCATATATTTT.

This clone has just one count. This rearrangement joins TRBV9 to TRBJ1-3; tentatively, D is TRBD1 (6 bases). This CDR3 is built from 16 residues. V was cut by 1 base and J by 4 bases, with 15 bases left in between. The germline V gene has CDR1 SGDLS and CDR2 YYNGEE. CDR3 amino acids: CASSVTGGLGGNTIYF. The CDR3 nucleotides read TGTGCCAGCAGCGTAACGGGGGGCTTGGGAGGAAACACCATATATTTT.

The CDR3 nucleotides read TGTGCCAGCAGTTACACGGACAGGGGGGACTATGGCTACACCTTC. Its protein product is CASSYTDRGDYGYTF. The chain links TRBV6-8 to TRBJ1-2; TRBD1 matches at 10 bases. The germline V gene encodes CDR1 MNHGY and CDR2 SAAAGT. The V segment lost 2 bases and the J segment 3 bases; nucleotides outside the gene matches: 3. This CDR3 spans 15 amino acids.